This entry lists 2 T cell receptor beta chains sequenced from one sample in a study of blood T cell repertoires in COVID-19. Clones were sequenced by immunoSEQ multiplex PCR, and TCRdb holds only the in-frame ones, with some missing. Counted here are 140,000 or so clones, roughly nine tenths occurring once; the ten biggest clones make up 2.5% to 3%. The specimen sequenced was peripheral blood. These receptor sequences come from a human donor with COVID-19, enrolled during active disease. The donor label of this sample is uncertain.

The chain recombines TRBV28 with TRBJ2-7, with 11 bases that match TRBD2. This CDR3 comprises 15 residues. V trimming: 4 bases; J trimming: 2 bases; junction bases outside the gene matches: 4. Germline values: CDR1 MDHEN, CDR2 SYDVKM. The CDR3 nucleotides are TGTGCCAGCAGTTGGGGGACTAGCGGTACCTACGAGCAGTACTTC. It yields the protein CASSWGTSGTYEQYF.

The chain is built from TRBV2 and TRBJ2-5; D ambiguous. Germline V gene data show CDR1 as SNHLY and CDR2 as FYNNEI. The ends were cut back, 8 bases at V and 5 bases at J, with 6 bases in the middle. This CDR3 comprises 10 residues. The CDR3 nucleotides read TGTGCCAGCTCGGAGGAGACCCAGTACTTC. Translated, it gives CASSEETQYF.